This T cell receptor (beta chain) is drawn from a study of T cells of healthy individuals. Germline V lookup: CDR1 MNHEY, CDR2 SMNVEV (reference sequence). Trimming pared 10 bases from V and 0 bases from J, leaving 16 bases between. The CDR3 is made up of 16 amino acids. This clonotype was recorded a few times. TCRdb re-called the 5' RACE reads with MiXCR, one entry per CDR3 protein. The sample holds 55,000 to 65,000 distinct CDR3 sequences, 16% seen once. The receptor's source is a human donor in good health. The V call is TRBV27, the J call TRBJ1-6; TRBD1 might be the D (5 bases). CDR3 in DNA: TGTGCCACCTGGGACCGCACAAGCTCCTATAATTCACCCCTCCACTTT. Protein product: CATWDRTSSYNSPLHF.